This entry features one TCR beta chain sequence. Its antigen is unknown. The V end was cut by 1 base, the J end by 0 bases, with 23 bases between. The CDR3 contains 19 residues. Germline loops: CDR1 SQVTM, CDR2 ANQGSEA. Sequencing was performed with immunoSEQ multiplex PCR; in TCRdb, only in-frame clones are kept and a portion is missing. The sample holds 800,000 to 1,200,000 clones, around three quarters seen once. The data were obtained in a study of shared clonotypes between healthy human individuals. Study in general: Contributing individuals were a couple of females and three males aged 18 to 49.

General study results and limits: Among donors, sharing of clonotypes was expected to be affected by sequencing depth. Four donors shared 4.5% to 6.5% of their naive CD4 clonotypes. Sampling used blood alone; tissue repertoires probably differ.

The rearrangement joins TRBV29-1 to TRBJ2-3, with D perhaps TRBD2 (5 bases). The sequenced material came from memory CD4+ T cells from PBMCs. Subset defined: CD45RA-negative fraction. The sequence was collected from a man younger than 30 in good health. Some clones in this sample may be carry-over from other donors' samples. CDR3 nucleotides: TGCAGCGTTGAAGGGCTGGTAGCGTCTAATATTTCTAGCACAGATACGCAGTATTTT. Amino acid sequence: CSVEGLVASNISSTDTQYF.